This T cell receptor beta chain was sequenced during a study of chemoradiotherapy in HPV16-positive cancers. Assay used: immunoSEQ multiplex PCR; TCRdb lists only in-frame clones, some missing. The repertoire holds roughly 12,000 clones, with less than 80% as singletons. Trimming left V 3 bases short and J 7 bases short, with 10 bases between. This CDR3 region has 13 residues. Germline V gene lookup returns CDR1 SNHLY and CDR2 FYNNEI. This clone has just a few counts. This material was obtained from a patient who underwent chemoradiotherapy. The chain combines TRBV2 with TRBJ1-5; perhaps TRBD1 as D (5 bases). The origin of this receptor is a human donor with HPV-associated anogenital cancer. The CDR3 reads CASSDREDQPQHF. In nucleotides, the CDR3 is TGTGCCAGCAGTGACAGGGAGGACCAGCCCCAGCATTTT.